This T cell receptor beta chain was documented in a study of blood T cell repertoires in COVID-19. Study at large: The samples span acute and convalescent COVID-19 from the United States, Italy and Spain.

Some clones are missing from TCRdb's copy, which holds only in-frame ones; the method was immunoSEQ multiplex PCR. This sample yields about 180,000 clones, of which approximately 87% are seen a single time; around 13% belongs to the top ten. Seattle-derived patients entered the study during active infection and were followed longitudinally. Sequencing was carried out using peripheral blood. The source of this sequence is a woman between 65 and 79 years old with COVID-19, enrolled during active disease.

The CDR3 DNA follows: TGTGCCAGTAGTATTTCGGGCGGGGGCACAGATACGCAGTATTTT. It codes for CASSISGGGTDTQYF. The chain couples TRBV19 to TRBJ2-3; D perhaps matches TRBD2 (6 bases). With 3 bases removed from V and 1 base from J, the gap between germline ends came to 11 bases. The CDR3 consists of 15 residues. Germline V gives CDR1 LNHDA, CDR2 SQIVND (reference sequence). The full variable domain, with the rest looked up from reference TRBV19 and TRBJ2-3, is DGGITQSPKYLFRKEGQNVTLSCEQNLNHDAMYWYRQDPGQGLRLIYYSQIVNDFQKGDIAEGYSVSREKKESFPLTVTSAQKNPTAFYLCASSISGGGTDTQYFGPGTRLTVL.